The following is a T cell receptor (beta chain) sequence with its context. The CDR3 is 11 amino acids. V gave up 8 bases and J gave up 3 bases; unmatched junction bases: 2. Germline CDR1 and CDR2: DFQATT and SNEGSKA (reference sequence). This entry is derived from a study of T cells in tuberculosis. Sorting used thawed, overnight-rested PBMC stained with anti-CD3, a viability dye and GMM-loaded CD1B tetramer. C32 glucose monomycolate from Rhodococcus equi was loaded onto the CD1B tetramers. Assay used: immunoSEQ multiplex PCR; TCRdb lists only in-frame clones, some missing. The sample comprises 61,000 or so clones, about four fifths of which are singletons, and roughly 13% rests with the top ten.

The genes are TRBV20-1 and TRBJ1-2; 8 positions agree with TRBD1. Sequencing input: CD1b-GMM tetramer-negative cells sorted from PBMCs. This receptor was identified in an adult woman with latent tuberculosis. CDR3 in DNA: TGCAGTACGACAGGGGACTATGGCTACACCTTC. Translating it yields CSTTGDYGYTF.